These 15 T cell receptor beta chains were all obtained from the same sample, sequenced in a study of OX40 agonist ivuxolimab in advanced cancers. Produced via immunoSEQ multiplex PCR; TCRdb's table is partial and in-frame only. The repertoire has some 35,000 clones, less than 85% of them found once; the top ten carry over 9.5%. The sequences come from CD4+ or CD8+ T cells sorted from blood, collected in a trial of the OX40 agonist ivuxolimab. These receptors were collected from an adult with an advanced solid tumor such as melanoma, head and neck, liver or kidney cancer.

This clone has a handful of counts. The chain couples TRBV6-1 to TRBJ1-2; no reliable D call. Trimming took off 3 bases at V and 5 bases at J, with 16 bases between the two ends. CDR3 length equals 15 residues. The germline V gene encodes CDR1 MNHNS and CDR2 SASEGT. CDR3 nucleotide sequence: TGTGCCAGCAGTGACCAGATTGGCCTTATATATGGCTACACCTTC. Residues: CASSDQIGLIYGYTF.

The chain links TRBV7-2 to TRBJ2-3; D is possibly TRBD2 (5 bases). Trimming left V 7 bases short and J 0 bases short, with 14 bases between. CDR1 is SGHTA, CDR2 FQGNSA, per germline. The CDR3 runs to 15 residues. CDR3 protein: CASTLEARSTDTQYF. The CDR3 bases are TGTGCCAGCACCCTGGAGGCCCGAAGCACAGATACGCAGTATTTT.

V and J are TRBV28 and TRBJ1-5, with 8 bases aligning to TRBD1. CDR3 length: 14 amino acids. Trimming took 3 bases from V and 4 from J; bases not matched to a gene: 2. Germline loops: CDR1 MDHEN, CDR2 SYDVKM. As DNA, the CDR3 is TGTGCCAGCAGTTTTGGGACAGGAAATCAGCCCCAGCATTTT. Amino acid sequence: CASSFGTGNQPQHF.

The V call is TRBV30, the J call TRBJ1-2, with 8 bases that match TRBD1. The V gene's germline CDR1 is GTSNPN and CDR2 SVGIG (reference sequence). V lost 0 bases to trimming and J lost 4 bases; unmatched junction nucleotides: 13. The CDR3 is made up of 17 amino acids. The CDR3 loop is CAWSVRGRTGPGYGYTF. For the CDR3, the DNA is TGTGCCTGGAGTGTACGGGGGAGGACAGGGCCGGGCTATGGCTACACCTTC.

This clone was recorded a few times. The chain combines TRBV6-6 with TRBJ1-6, with D possibly TRBD1 on 5 matching bases. With 0 bases removed from V and 9 bases from J, the gap between germline ends came to 12 bases. The V gene's germline CDR1 is MNHNY and CDR2 SVGAGI (reference sequence). The CDR3 is made up of 15 amino acids. CDR3 residues: CASSYSEERGSPLHF. For the CDR3, the DNA is TGTGCCAGCAGTTACTCAGAGGAGAGGGGTTCACCCCTCCACTTT.

The rearrangement uses TRBV5-5 and TRBJ1-1; 8 positions match TRBD1. CDR1 is SGHKS and CDR2 is YYEKEE in the germline V gene (reference sequence). After removal of 0 bases from V and 1 base from J, the junction contained 5 bases not matched to a gene. The CDR3 has 16 amino acids. In DNA, the CDR3 is TGTGCCAGCAGCTTGGACCTCAGGGGGCAGAACACTGAAGCTTTCTTT. Translated: CASSLDLRGQNTEAFF.

The V and J genes are TRBV4-1 and TRBJ1-5; no firm D call. CDR3 length equals 13 residues. The V gene lost 1 base and the J gene lost 7 bases, with 8 bases spanning the gap. The germline V gene has CDR1 MGHRA and CDR2 YSYEKL. CDR3 sequence (DNA): TGCGCCAGCAGCCAAGGCGCGTGGCAGCCCCAGCATTTT. It specifies CASSQGAWQPQHF.

This chain uses TRBV5-1 with TRBJ2-2; D remains unclear. The V end lost 4 bases, the J end lost 8 bases, and 15 bases lay between the germline ends. Looked up from germline, CDR1 is SGHRS and CDR2 is YFSETQ. This CDR3 has 14 residues. The CDR3 protein is CASSPQVVTGELFF. The CDR3 DNA sequence: TGCGCCAGCAGCCCCCAGGTTGTTACGGGGGAGCTGTTTTTT.

The gene calls are TRBV6-1 and TRBJ2-3; D gene ambiguous. In germline, CDR1 is MNHNS, CDR2 SASEGT. The CDR3 runs 11 residues. With 8 bases removed from V and 1 base from J, the gap between germline ends came to 4 bases. CDR3: CASRRTDTQYF. DNA for the CDR3: TGTGCCAGCCGCCGCACAGATACGCAGTATTTT.

The chain employs TRBV6-1 and TRBJ1-3; D is possibly TRBD1 (5 bases). CDR3 size: 19 residues. Looked up from germline, CDR1 is MNHNS and CDR2 is SASEGT. V lost 3 bases to trimming and J lost 0 bases, with 21 bases between them. This CDR3 is CASSDAPGTYPRSGNTIYF. In nucleotides, the CDR3 is TGTGCCAGCAGTGATGCGCCAGGGACCTACCCACGCTCTGGAAACACCATATATTTT.

The CDR3 DNA sequence: TGCGCCAGCAGCCAAGTCTCGAACGAGCAGTACTTC. Protein product: CASSQVSNEQYF. The chain recombines TRBV4-1 with TRBJ2-7; D call uncertain. The CDR3 spans 12 residues. The V end lost 1 base, the J end lost 5 bases, and 6 bases lay between the germline ends. Germline V gene lookup returns CDR1 MGHRA and CDR2 YSYEKL.

The genes are TRBV5-1 and TRBJ2-1, with TRBD2 matching 10 bases. Per germline, CDR1 SGHRS and CDR2 YFSETQ. The ends lost 0 bases at V and 5 bases at J; junction bases unmatched: 5. The CDR3 has 16 amino acids. The CDR3, as DNA: TGCGCCAGCAGCTTGGTGGTAGCGGGGGGAAACAATGAGCAGTTCTTC. This encodes CASSLVVAGGNNEQFF.

V usage is TRBV19 and J usage is TRBJ1-1; 9 nucleotides align to TRBD1. The CDR3 runs 14 residues. The V segment lost 5 bases and the J segment 4 bases; nucleotides outside the gene matches: 5. Per germline, CDR1 LNHDA and CDR2 SQIVND (reference sequence). The CDR3 spells CASSPRQGGTEAFF. The CDR3 DNA reads TGTGCCAGTAGTCCGCGACAGGGGGGCACTGAAGCTTTCTTT.

The chain uses TRBV7-9 and TRBJ2-7; 14 bases fit TRBD2. The CDR3 length is 18 residues. The J segment lost 0 bases and the V segment lost 1 base, leaving 5 bases of the junction unmatched. Germline CDR1 and CDR2: SEHNR and FQNEAQ (reference sequence). The CDR3 nucleotides are TGTGCCAGCAGCTTAGGGGGACTAGCGGGGGAACACTCCTACGAGCAGTACTTC. As protein: CASSLGGLAGEHSYEQYF.

The V gene is TRBV12-5, the J gene TRBJ2-1; D is possibly TRBD1 (8 bases). CDR3 length: 15 amino acids. Germline V gives CDR1 LGHNT, CDR2 FRNRAP. V dropped 7 bases and J dropped 3 bases, with 16 bases sitting between them. CDR3 protein: CASALTGDYYNEQFF. The CDR3 region has the DNA TGTGCTAGTGCCCTGACAGGGGACTACTACAATGAGCAGTTCTTC. The entire variable domain, with the rest obtained from reference TRBV12-5 and TRBJ2-1, is as follows: DARVTQTPRHKVTEMGQEVTMRCQPILGHNTVFWYRQTMMQGLELLAYFRNRAPLDDSGMPKDRFSAEMPDATLATLKIQPSEPRDSAVYFCASALTGDYYNEQFFGPGTRLTVL.